What follows describes a single T cell receptor beta chain. Its antigen is not identified. The sample originates from a study of tumor and adjacent non-tumor tissue in lung cancer. General observations from the study: Compared with tumor, normal lung showed significantly lower TCR diversity.

A modified ARM-PCR protocol with three rounds of nested PCR amplified TCRbeta. TCRdb reanalysed the multiplex PCR reads using MiXCR and keeps one entry per CDR3 protein. Here the sample spans some 100,000 distinct CDR3 sequences, 50% to 70% being singletons. No cell sorting was done before RNA was extracted from the tissue. Distant lung tissue was collected more than 3 cm away from the tumor edge. Looked up from germline, CDR1 is SQVTM and CDR2 is ANQGSEA. Trimming took 7 bases from V and 3 from J; bases not matched to a gene: 11. The CDR3 runs to 15 residues. The receptor's source is a man in his fifties or sixties with non-small cell lung cancer. The sequenced material came from distant non-tumor lung tissue. The chain has TRBV29-1 and TRBJ2-1, with TRBD2 identical over 8 bases. The CDR3 reads CSARVAGSIYNEQFF. CDR3 nucleotides: TGCAGCGCGCGAGTAGCGGGAAGTATCTACAATGAGCAGTTCTTC.